This T cell receptor (beta chain) was found in a study of shared clonotypes between healthy human individuals. Study-level findings and limits: Few donors limited the genetic and exposure-history diversity represented. Deeper or shallower sequencing was expected to change how clonotypes are shared among donors. Relative to clonotypes present in all four donors, those not shared had lower generation probabilities. Sorted-subset samples were not fully sequenced, rarefaction indicated.

Clones were read by immunoSEQ multiplex PCR, and TCRdb kept only the in-frame ones, dropping some. The table lists about 710,000 clones, 72% of them singletons. This clone was recorded only once. Its antigen is undetermined. The CDR3 totals 16 residues. Trimming cost V 4 bases and J 11 bases; bases outside gene matches: 9. Germline loops: CDR1 SGHRS, CDR2 YFSETQ. The sequencing sample was made of memory CD4+ T cells sorted from blood. Subset reported: CD45RA-negative fraction. The chain joins TRBV5-1 to TRBJ2-1; 16 nucleotides match TRBD2. The TCR comes from a woman aged 25-40 years in good health. The CDR3 reads CASSEGLAGGRIKQFF. CDR3 DNA: TGCGCCAGCAGCGAGGGACTAGCGGGAGGGCGGATCAAGCAGTTCTTC.